This paragraph reports one T cell receptor (beta chain). This clonotype was seen at least ten times. Its cognate antigen has yet to be identified. No qualities accompany the bases; no much larger clone lies one base away. The 39 donors, aged about 6 to 95 years, were systemically healthy Caucasian individuals from Russia. Roughly 10 milliliters of peripheral blood were drawn from each donor into EDTA-treated Vacutainer tubes. PBMCs were isolated by Ficoll-Paque density-gradient centrifugation, with at least 6.5 million obtained per sample. Total RNA was extracted from PBMCs with Trizol reagent, with at least 6 micrograms obtained per sample. For every donor, an aliquot of PBMCs went through flow cytometry to measure the percentages of naive CD45RAhigh/CD27high T cells. The germline V gene supplies CDR1 SGHRS and CDR2 YFSETQ. The CDR3 has 14 amino acids, counting the end cysteine and phenylalanine. The entry retains the CDR3 DNA only, 42 bases that are in frame from base 1. V and J are truncated by 0 bases and 2 bases respectively, leaving an intervening sequence of 7 bases.

The data belong to a study of blood T cells in healthy people across ages (dated by TCRdb to between 2015 and 2016). At the level of the whole study: In model experiments, template switching captured roughly one uniquely barcoded TCR beta cDNA molecule for every two T cells. The donors were split into four age groups: young (average 16 years), middle-aged (39), aged (roughly 65) and long-lived (over 75). Using the same blood draw, the study looked at two additional independent replicas of 1 million unique cDNA reads for two donors, one aged 18 to 29 and the other aged 80 or older. To track age-related changes in TCR beta repertoire diversity, the study relied on deep sequencing normalized with unique cDNA molecular identifiers. To avoid experimental bias, donors of different ages were spread randomly across the sequencing lanes. The investigation overall reported the following: Donor CMV infection status was unknown, potentially confounding age-related changes in expanded clonotypes. Compared with the aged group, more naive CD4+ T cells, fewer expanded clones and increased TCR diversity were shown by the long-lived group, suggesting age selection. Estimates of total diversity based on one million sequenced T cells were considered lower bounds and underestimates. Observed TCR beta diversity per million T cells fell roughly linearly with age, and a significant reduction was already apparent by age around 40. The percentage of naive T cells measured by flow cytometry correlated strongly with observed TCR beta diversity. Conclusive comparison of naive and antigen-experienced compartments was prevented by the profiling of bulk unsorted PBMCs.

The method was 5' RACE. The listed sequencing device is Illumina HiSeq 2500. A second roughly 6 to 11 cycle PCR used a sample-barcoded 5' primer and a J-beta primer mix. A template-switch 5' adaptor carrying 12 random nucleotides introduced a unique molecular identifier onto each TCR beta cDNA molecule. At least 2.5 million CDR3-containing paired-end reads were obtained from each sample. The Mint cDNA synthesis kit, primed by a TRBC-specific oligonucleotide, was used to synthesize first-strand cDNA from all RNA. After uracil-DNA glycosylase treatment, a first 18-cycle PCR used universal primers M1SS and BC2_uni_R on all cDNA. As for the original processing: Each sample was normalized by randomly selecting 1 million high-quality reads, each carrying a distinct molecular identifier. Reads sharing molecular identifiers were discarded rather than binned into consensus sequences. CDR3 identification, clonotype clustering and error correction used MiTCR with a Q25 quality threshold and the strictest error-elimination algorithm. A nonparametric unseen species model with Euler transformation was used to estimate a lower bound on total TCR beta diversity. The public reads were run again by TCRdb, first through fastp at Q25 and then through MiXCR, and only productive beta chains were kept. Rows are combined by CDR3 protein, so each entry shows the most common genes and DNA. These V and J calls originate from TCRdb's pipeline instead of the authors' own analysis. The sample table contains over 500,000 distinct CDR3 sequences; only one count was recorded for approximately 52% of them. About 14% of the sample is taken by the ten largest.

This TCR came from an elderly woman in good health. Rearrangement joined TRBV5-1 to TRBJ2-3; there is no confident call for the D gene. The sequencing sample was made of blood. The CDR3 protein sequence reads: CASSLDQFTDTQYF. The DNA sequence is given as TGCGCCAGCAGCTTGGACCAGTTCACAGATACGCAGTATTTT.